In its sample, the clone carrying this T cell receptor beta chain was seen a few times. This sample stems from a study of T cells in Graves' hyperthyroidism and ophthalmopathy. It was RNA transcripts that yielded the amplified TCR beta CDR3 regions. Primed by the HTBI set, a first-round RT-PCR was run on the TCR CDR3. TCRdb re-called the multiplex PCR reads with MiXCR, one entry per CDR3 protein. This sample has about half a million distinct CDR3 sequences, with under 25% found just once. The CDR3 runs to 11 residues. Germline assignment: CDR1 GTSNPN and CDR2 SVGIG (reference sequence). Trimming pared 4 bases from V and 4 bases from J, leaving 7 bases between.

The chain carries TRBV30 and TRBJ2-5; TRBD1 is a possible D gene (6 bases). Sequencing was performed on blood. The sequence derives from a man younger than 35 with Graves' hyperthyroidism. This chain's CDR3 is CAWTGAETQYF. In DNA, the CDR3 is TGTGCCTGGACAGGGGCAGAGACCCAGTACTTC. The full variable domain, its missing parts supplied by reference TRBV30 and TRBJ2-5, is SQTIHQWPATLVQPVGSPLSLECTVEGTSNPNLYWYRQAAGRGLQLLFYSVGIGQISSEVPQNLSASRPQDRQFILSSKKLLLSDSGFYLCAWTGAETQYFGPGTRLLVL.